The next 9 T cell receptor beta chains were all read from a single sample in a study of breast tumors, draining lymph nodes, adjacent tissues. Axillary draining lymph nodes of breast cancer patients supplied the node samples. Each CDR3 protein gets one entry after TCRdb re-called the multiplex PCR reads with MiXCR. The data contain approximately 130,000 distinct CDR3 sequences, around 24% of them singletons. The sequencing sample was made of axillary lymph node tissue. The receptors were gathered from a female donor with breast cancer. Some clones in this sample may be carry-over from other donors' samples.

In this sample, this clonotype turned up many times. V usage is TRBV6-2 or TRBV6-3 and J usage is TRBJ2-1, with D unresolved. V was pared by 1 base and J by 4 bases, with 5 bases between. The CDR3 covers 13 residues. Germline V gene sequence: CDR1 MNHEY, CDR2 SVGEGT. The CDR3 region is CASSYYGYNEQFF. The CDR3 DNA reads TGTGCCAGCAGTTACTACGGGTACAATGAGCAGTTCTTC.

For this clonotype: A much larger clonotype is one base distant, so this may be a read error. The chain employs TRBV3-1 and TRBJ2-7, with 10 bases aligning to TRBD1. The CDR3 has 15 amino acids. Germline lookup yields CDR1 LGHDT and CDR2 YNNKEL (reference sequence). The DNA of the CDR3 is TGTGTCAGCAGCCAAGGGGGACAGGGGAGTCGAGAGCAGTACTTC. Its translation is CVSSQGGQGSREQYF.

Notes on this clonotype: This may stem from a read error, because a much larger clone lies one nucleotide away. The chain carries TRBV2 and TRBJ2-6; D assignment may be TRBD1 or TRBD2 (5 bases each). Germline CDR1 SNHLY, CDR2 FYNNEI. CDR3 length equals 16 residues. CDR3 in amino acids: CASSWDGRSGANVLAF. CDR3 nucleotide sequence: TGTGCCAGCTCTTGGGACGGTCGCTCTGGGGCCAACGTCCTGGCTTTC.

Remarks on this clonotype: Just one base apart from a much larger clone, this may be a read error. The chain employs TRBV19 and TRBJ1-4, with D unresolved. The CDR3 runs to 14 residues. CDR1 LNHDA and CDR2 SQIVND come from the germline V gene (reference sequence). The CDR3 is CVSTREATNEKLFF. CDR3 nucleotide sequence: TGTGTCAGTACCAGAGAGGCAACTAATGAAAAACTGTTTTTT.

This clonotype was picked up many times. The rearrangement links TRBV24-1 to TRBJ2-3, with 12 bases lining up with TRBD2. V trimming: 3 bases; J trimming: 4 bases; junction bases outside the gene matches: 1. Per the germline V gene, CDR1 is KGHDR and CDR2 is SFDVKD. This CDR3 comprises 15 residues. CDR3: CATSDPSGRADTQYF. Here the CDR3 DNA reads TGTGCCACCAGTGATCCTAGCGGGAGGGCAGATACGCAGTATTTT.

The genes are TRBV20-1 and TRBJ2-5; D is ambiguous. Germline V CDR1 and CDR2: DFQATT, SNEGSKA (reference sequence). CDR3 length: 15 amino acids. V lost 0 bases, J lost 5 bases, and 16 bases lay in between. As DNA, the CDR3 is TGCAGTGCTAGAGAAAGGATTACCTATGAGGAGACCCAGTACTTC. It yields the protein CSARERITYEETQYF.

The CDR3 loop reads CASSPGQGVYEQYF. The CDR3 DNA reads TGTGCCAGCAGTCCGGGACAGGGAGTCTACGAGCAGTACTTC. The chain links TRBV28 to TRBJ2-7; 9 bases match TRBD1. Germline-derived CDR1 and CDR2 are MDHEN and SYDVKM. The CDR3 has 14 residues. V gave up 5 bases and J gave up 3 bases; unmatched junction bases: 5.

On this clonotype itself: A much larger clone differs by one base, so this may be a read error. The chain is built from TRBV5-4 and TRBJ2-1; D is uncertain. CDR3 length equals 13 residues. The V and J ends lost 1 base and 9 bases respectively, with 11 bases between them. Germline V gene lookup returns CDR1 SGHNT and CDR2 YYREEE (reference sequence). This CDR3 is CASSLQRYGEQFF. DNA of the CDR3: TGTGCCAGCAGCTTGCAACGGTATGGTGAGCAGTTCTTC.

This clonotype has a single count. Since a much larger clone is just one base distant, this may be a read error. The V and J genes are TRBV30 and TRBJ2-1; the match to TRBD1 covers 11 bases. From germline, CDR1 is GTSNPN and CDR2 SVGIG (reference sequence). The CDR3 loop spans 14 amino acids. V gave up 6 bases and J gave up 7 bases; unmatched junction bases: 8. CDR3 amino acids: CACSSGTGGNEQFF. CDR3 DNA: TGTGCCTGCAGCTCCGGGACAGGGGGGAATGAGCAGTTCTTC.